The T cell receptor beta chain under discussion was sequenced for a study of T cell repertoires in cytomegalovirus infection. Study-wide points: Across the ex vivo response, the dominant clonotypes were HLA-C-restricted CMV-specific TCR beta clonotypes.

Germline V lookup: CDR1 SGHTA, CDR2 FQGNSA. Deletions cut 3 bases from V and 3 bases from J, with 6 bases between. CDR3 length equals 12 residues. TCRdb passed the reads through MiXCR, listing each CDR3 protein once. The data contain about 900,000 distinct CDR3 sequences, approximately 31% of them singletons. As regards this clonotype: Antigen unknown. A much larger clone lies a single base off, so this may be a read error.

The starting material was cultured CD8+ T cells from PBMCs, obtained from culture after CMV antigen stimulation. The clonotype was recovered from a human donor in good health (CMV status not recorded). Some clones in this sample may be carry-over from other donors' samples. This chain links TRBV7-2 with TRBJ2-7, with D hard to call. CDR3 loop: CASSFWVYEQYV. As DNA, the CDR3 is TGTGCCAGCAGCTTTTGGGTCTACGAGCAGTACGTC.